This T cell receptor (beta chain) was obtained from a study of response to subunit inactivated influenza vaccine. This clonotype was detected only a few times. Its antigen is currently unknown. Study results and limitations: It was suggested by the authors that few new T cells are recruited by each seasonal influenza vaccination.

One entry per CDR3 protein results from TCRdb running MiXCR on the RT-PCR reads. Found here are more than 550,000 distinct CDR3 sequences, about 11% of them singletons; the top ten hold roughly a tenth. The CDR3 totals 14 residues. V dropped 0 bases and J dropped 1 base, with 7 bases sitting between them. Germline V gives CDR1 SGHRS, CDR2 YFSETQ. The chain couples TRBV5-1 to TRBJ1-1; D ambiguous. The receptor was isolated from a man aged 50-60 years who received an inactivated influenza vaccine. This sample comprised PBMCs from blood, obtained on the day of vaccination. The CDR3 here is CASSLVRANTEAFF. As DNA, the CDR3 is TGCGCCAGCAGCTTGGTTAGGGCGAACACTGAAGCTTTCTTT. The variable domain in full, completed from reference TRBV5-1 and TRBJ1-1, reads KAGVTQTPRYLIKTRGQQVTLSCSPISGHRSVSWYQQTPGQGLQFLFEYFSETQRNKGNFPGRFSGRQFSNSRSEMNVSTLELGDSALYLCASSLVRANTEAFFGQGTRLTVV.